Sequencing of this TCR beta chain was carried out in a study of T cell changes during pregnancy in multiple sclerosis. The assay was immunoSEQ multiplex PCR, and TCRdb's table has in-frame clones only and misses some. The sample contains fewer than 500 clones, roughly three fifths of which appear only once. A note on this clone: Its antigen is unidentified.

V dropped 4 bases and J dropped 5 bases, with 24 bases sitting between them. Germline V gene data show CDR1 as SGHAT and CDR2 as FQDESV (reference sequence). This CDR3 is built from 19 residues. The sequence derives from a female patient with multiple sclerosis, enrolled in a pregnancy study. Some clones in this sample may be carry-over from other donors' samples. V is TRBV11-1 and J is TRBJ2-6; no reliable D call. Sequenced material: cultured CD4+ T cells. CDR3 DNA sequence: TGTGCCAGCAGCTCATTGTTTAAGGCTGACAAAAGTCGGGCCAACGTCCTGACTTTC. The encoded protein is CASSSLFKADKSRANVLTF.